These 23 T cell receptor beta chains were all obtained from the same sample, sequenced in a study of long-term antiretroviral therapy in people with HIV. Version v3.0 of the immunoSEQ assay ran at survey level. Method: immunoSEQ multiplex PCR; TCRdb's copy keeps in-frame clones and lacks some. This table has just under 35,000 clones, 70% to 90% appearing once. The specimen was unsorted PBMCs, collected 2.8 years before starting antiretroviral therapy. The receptors stem from a woman under 40 with HIV.

The rearrangement links TRBV2 to TRBJ2-1; D not resolved. Trimming left V 10 bases short and J 0 bases short, with 10 bases between. The CDR3 sequence is 13 residues long. Germline CDR1 is SNHLY and CDR2 is FYNNEI. CDR3 nucleotides: TGTGCCATCTCCCCGAGCTCCTACAATGAGCAGTTCTTC. This sequence encodes CAISPSSYNEQFF.

The chain has TRBV6-5 and TRBJ2-7; tentatively, D is TRBD2 (7 bases). The CDR3 has 16 amino acids. From germline, CDR1 is MNHEY and CDR2 SVGAGI. Trimming took off 2 bases at V and 0 bases at J, with 14 bases between the two ends. The chain's CDR3 is CASSYVAGASSYEQYF. For the CDR3, the DNA is TGTGCCAGCAGTTACGTTGCGGGGGCGAGCTCCTACGAGCAGTACTTC.

The CDR3 loop is CASSEGGRTYEQYV. The CDR3 DNA reads as TGTGCCAGCAGCGAAGGGGGGAGGACCTACGAGCAGTACGTC. The chain has TRBV6-6 and TRBJ2-7; D could derive from TRBD1 or TRBD2 (6 bases each). Trimming cost V 6 bases and J 2 bases, with 14 bases left between them. The CDR3 sequence is 14 residues long. Germline CDR1 and CDR2: MNHNY and SVGAGI (reference sequence).

This chain connects TRBV6-1 to TRBJ1-4; TRBD1 matches 7 bases. Unmatched junction bases numbered 8, after V lost 7 bases and J lost 9 bases. Germline CDR1 reads MNHNS; CDR2 reads SASEGT. The CDR3 runs 13 residues. CDR3 loop: CASKGQMSQKLFF. The CDR3 coding sequence is TGTGCCAGCAAGGGACAGATGAGTCAAAAACTGTTTTTT.

This clone was counted a single time. This sequence joins TRBV27 and TRBJ2-5, with TRBD2 as a possible D gene (6 bases). Trimming shortened V by 5 bases and J by 4 bases, and 11 bases separated the two germline ends. The CDR3 sequence is 13 residues long. Germline loops: CDR1 MNHEY, CDR2 SMNVEV (reference sequence). CDR3 sequence (DNA): TGTGCCAGCAGTGAGACAGCGGGAGAGACCCAGTACTTC. The encoded protein is CASSETAGETQYF.

The chain uses TRBV4-1 and TRBJ1-1; 11 bases fit TRBD1. CDR3 size: 14 residues. CDR1 is MGHRA and CDR2 is YSYEKL in the germline V gene. The V segment lost 0 bases and the J segment 10 bases; nucleotides outside the gene matches: 4. The CDR3 DNA is TGCGCCAGCAGCCAAGAGCCGGGACAGGGGGTAGCTTTCTTT. Translation: CASSQEPGQGVAFF.

The rearrangement uses TRBV29-1 and TRBJ2-7; 10 bases map to TRBD1. CDR1 and CDR2 (germline): SQVTM, ANQGSEA. This CDR3 is built from 14 residues. V lost 6 bases and J lost 3; bases outside the gene matches: 8. CDR3 nucleotides: TGCAGCGTCCTAGAAAGGACAGGGGGCTACGAGCAGTACTTC. Encoded protein: CSVLERTGGYEQYF.

This clone occurred once. The genes are TRBV10-3 and TRBJ2-1; no clear D. Deletions cut 0 bases from V and 12 bases from J, with 6 bases between. This CDR3 has 11 residues. Germline V gene sequence: CDR1 ENHRY, CDR2 SYGVKD. The DNA of the CDR3 is TGTGCCATCAGTGAGTCAAGTGGGCAGTTCTTC. The encoded protein is CAISESSGQFF.

The rearrangement joins TRBV6-5 to TRBJ1-4; D uncertain. There are 14 residues in the CDR3. CDR1 is MNHEY, CDR2 SVGAGI, per germline. Trimming took off 2 bases at V and 6 bases at J, with 10 bases between the two ends. The chain's CDR3 is CASSYGRNHEKLFF. The CDR3 bases are TGTGCCAGCAGTTACGGGAGGAACCATGAAAAACTGTTTTTT.

The chain carries TRBV2 and TRBJ1-1; perhaps TRBD1 as D (5 bases). V dropped 3 bases and J dropped 3 bases, with 11 bases sitting between them. Germline V lookup: CDR1 SNHLY, CDR2 FYNNEI. The CDR3 length is 14 residues. The CDR3 sequence is CASSDSQGHTEAFF. CDR3 sequence (DNA): TGTGCCAGCAGTGATTCGCAGGGACACACTGAAGCTTTCTTT.

This chain connects TRBV4-1 to TRBJ2-5, with a weak D call TRBD2 (5 bases). Germline CDR1 and CDR2: MGHRA and YSYEKL. The V gene lost 3 bases and the J gene lost 1 base, with 12 bases spanning the gap. The CDR3 sequence is 15 residues long. The CDR3 spells CASSQFLEGQETQYF. The CDR3 region has the DNA TGCGCCAGCAGCCAGTTTCTCGAGGGCCAAGAGACCCAGTACTTC.

V is TRBV7-9 and J is TRBJ2-7; 9 bases fit TRBD1. The CDR3 loop spans 15 amino acids. The V gene's germline CDR1 is SEHNR and CDR2 FQNEAQ (reference sequence). The J segment lost 2 bases and the V segment lost 5 bases, leaving 7 bases of the junction unmatched. For the CDR3, the DNA is TGTGCCAGCAGCGGGGACAGGGAGGGTGCCTACGAGCAGTACGTC. It yields the protein CASSGDREGAYEQYV.

The J gene is TRBJ1-1, the V gene TRBV7-2, with D perhaps TRBD1 (5 bases). Germline assignment: CDR1 SGHTA and CDR2 FQGNSA. The length of the CDR3 is 14 residues. The V and J ends lost 5 bases and 4 bases respectively, with 14 bases between them. The CDR3 region is CASSLLRESTEAFF. DNA for the CDR3: TGTGCCAGCAGCCTTCTCAGGGAGTCCACTGAAGCTTTCTTT.

The V call is TRBV19, the J call TRBJ1-2, with D possibly matching TRBD1 (6 bases). This CDR3 has 13 residues. V lost 6 bases and J 3 bases, leaving 11 bases between the germline ends. CDR1 is LNHDA and CDR2 is SQIVND in the germline V gene (reference sequence). The CDR3 nucleotides are TGTGCCAGTAGCATTGGACAGTACTATGGCTACACCTTC. Translation: CASSIGQYYGYTF.

V and J are TRBV5-1 and TRBJ2-3, with D tentatively TRBD1 (7 bases). Trimming left V 7 bases short and J 4 bases short, with 16 bases between. There are 14 residues in the CDR3. The germline V gene encodes CDR1 SGHRS and CDR2 YFSETQ. The CDR3 region is CASRTRGAADTQYF. DNA for the CDR3: TGCGCCAGCCGGACCAGGGGGGCCGCAGATACGCAGTATTTT.

The V call is TRBV5-1, the J call TRBJ1-2; 11 nucleotides align to TRBD1. Trimming removed 4 bases from V and 4 bases from J; junction bases left unmatched: 6. Germline lookup yields CDR1 SGHRS and CDR2 YFSETQ. The CDR3 length is 15 residues. CDR3 loop: CASSTPGQGGYGYTF. The CDR3, as DNA: TGCGCCAGCAGCACACCGGGACAGGGGGGCTATGGCTACACCTTC.

The rearrangement joins TRBV6-6 to TRBJ1-2; D is unclear. This CDR3 has 15 residues. The V gene's germline CDR1 is MNHNY and CDR2 SVGAGI (reference sequence). V gave up 2 bases and J gave up 3 bases, with 13 bases separating them. CDR3 in DNA: TGTGCCAGCAGTTACGAGGACCAATTGGACTATGGCTACACCTTC. Protein product: CASSYEDQLDYGYTF.

The V call is TRBV30, the J call TRBJ1-5, with D possibly being TRBD1 (5 bases). Between the trimmed V and J ends, which lost 0 bases and 7 bases, there was a span of 13 bases. The CDR3 runs 14 residues. Per the germline V gene, CDR1 is GTSNPN and CDR2 is SVGIG (reference sequence). CDR3 DNA: TGTGCCTGGAGTGTACGAGAGGGGAAACAGCCCCAGCATTTT. Encoded protein: CAWSVREGKQPQHF.

This rearrangement joins TRBV5-4 to TRBJ1-3; no definite D call. Per the germline V gene, CDR1 is SGHNT and CDR2 is YYREEE (reference sequence). Trimming removed 5 bases from V and 0 bases from J, with 12 bases in between. The CDR3 has 15 residues. The CDR3 DNA reads as TGTGCCAGCAGTCCAAGCGAACTCTCTGGAAACACCATATATTTT. Encoded protein: CASSPSELSGNTIYF.

This chain links TRBV7-9 with TRBJ1-1, with TRBD1 matching 8 bases. The V gene's germline CDR1 is SEHNR and CDR2 FQNEAQ (reference sequence). The V gene end was trimmed by 5 bases and the J gene end by 8 bases; junction bases not matched to a gene: 10. This CDR3 region has 14 residues. The CDR3 sequence: CASSALGQGSEAFF. CDR3 in DNA: TGTGCCAGCAGCGCCCTCGGACAGGGCTCCGAAGCTTTCTTT.

V and J are TRBV7-9 and TRBJ2-3; the D gene is possibly TRBD1 (6 bases). The CDR3 consists of 15 residues. Trimming removed 6 bases from V and 0 bases from J, with 13 bases in between. Germline CDR1 is SEHNR and CDR2 is FQNEAQ (reference sequence). The CDR3 is CASSRPGASTDTQYF. Here the CDR3 DNA reads TGTGCCAGCAGTCGTCCAGGGGCCAGCACAGATACGCAGTATTTT.

The chain links TRBV15 to TRBJ2-6, with D possibly being TRBD2 (7 bases). Germline CDR1 is LNHNV and CDR2 is YYDKDF (reference sequence). Deletions cut 1 base from V and 1 base from J, with 14 bases between. This CDR3 spans 18 amino acids. CDR3 amino acids: CATSRGGGAKSGANVLTF. The CDR3 DNA reads TGTGCCACCAGCAGAGGAGGGGGGGCGAAGTCTGGGGCCAACGTCCTGACTTTC.

The chain recombines TRBV9 with TRBJ2-1; D perhaps matches TRBD1 (7 bases). The V end lost 3 bases, the J end lost 4 bases, and 14 bases lay between the germline ends. The CDR3 extends over 15 amino acids. CDR1 and CDR2 (germline): SGDLS, YYNGEE. CDR3 bases: TGTGCCAGCAGCGGACAGGGAGGTCTATACAATGAGCAGTTCTTC. As protein: CASSGQGGLYNEQFF.